This passage covers 27 T cell receptor beta chains from one sample sequenced in a study of regulatory T cells in long-lasting Graves disease. Time point reported: persistent/refractory GD, antithyroid drugs over 5 years with positive TRAb. The TCR library used RNA extracted from PBMCs. Building of the TCR beta libraries involved iRepertoire HTBI primers and Arm-PCR of CDR3 regions. Each CDR3 protein is one row after TCRdb ran MiXCR on the multiplex PCR reads. The sample records fewer than 600,000 distinct CDR3 sequences, around a fifth being singletons. The sequencing here drew on peripheral blood mononuclear cells (PBMCs), taken when the disease was refractory, from a patient treated with antithyroid drugs. Source of these receptors: a female donor with Graves disease.

The J gene is TRBJ1-1, the V gene TRBV7-8, with D tentatively TRBD1 (5 bases). The CDR3 totals 15 residues. The V and J ends lost 5 bases and 0 bases respectively, with 13 bases between them. Germline CDR1 is SGHVS and CDR2 is FQNEAQ. CDR3 amino acids: CASSPRGLMNTEAFF. The CDR3 nucleotides read TGTGCCAGCAGCCCGAGGGGACTTATGAACACTGAAGCTTTCTTT.

Note on this clonotype: Germline and junction disagree at one end, which may indicate a read error. The V call is TRBV6-1, the J call TRBJ2-1, with 9 bases identical to TRBD1. Germline V gene lookup returns CDR1 MNHNS and CDR2 SASEGT. The CDR3 has 15 amino acids. Here the CDR3 DNA reads TGTGCCAGCTGGGACAGGGAGGGCTCCTACAATAAGCAGTTCTTC. Its translation is CASWDREGSYNKQFF.

The rearrangement links TRBV7-2 to TRBJ2-7, with a possible D match to TRBD2 (6 bases). CDR3 size: 14 residues. V lost 1 base to trimming and J lost 3 bases, with 10 bases between them. The germline gives CDR1 SGHTA, CDR2 FQGNSA. This chain's CDR3 is CASSLVGGYYEQYF. The CDR3 DNA sequence: TGTGCCAGCAGCTTAGTGGGAGGCTACTACGAGCAGTACTTC.

This clonotype was seen a few times. V gene TRBV7-2 combines with J gene TRBJ2-7, with D tentatively TRBD1 or TRBD2 (5 bases each). Trimming took 2 bases from V and 6 from J, leaving 23 bases between them. Germline V gene sequence: CDR1 SGHTA, CDR2 FQGNSA. This CDR3 has 17 amino acids. CDR3 nucleotides: TGTGCCAGCAGCTTATCAGGACGGGGCTCCCCCTCGGGCGAGCAGTACTTC. Protein: CASSLSGRGSPSGEQYF.

This rearrangement joins TRBV7-2 to TRBJ2-1; tentative D call: TRBD2 (5 bases). The CDR3 sequence is 15 residues long. The germline CDR1 and CDR2 sequences are SGHTA and FQGNSA. V lost 5 bases and J 0 bases, leaving 11 bases between the germline ends. The CDR3 loop reads CASSKGANSYNEQFF. DNA of the CDR3: TGTGCCAGCAGCAAGGGAGCGAACTCCTACAATGAGCAGTTCTTC.

The chain has TRBV5-1 and TRBJ2-2, with D hard to call. Germline V gene data show CDR1 as SGHRS and CDR2 as YFSETQ. This CDR3 has 13 amino acids. Trimming removed 0 bases from V and 5 bases from J, with 5 bases in between. The CDR3 loop reads CASSLGKTGELFF. The CDR3 DNA reads TGCGCCAGCAGCTTGGGTAAAACCGGGGAGCTGTTTTTT.

A remark on this clonotype: This may be a read error: a much more frequent sequence differs by one nucleotide. V and J are TRBV11-2 and TRBJ2-7; no clear D. CDR3 length: 14 residues. CDR1 and CDR2 (germline): SGHAT, FQNNGV. The CDR3 loop is CAGSLVASSYEQYF. CDR3 nucleotides: TGTGCCGGCAGCTTAGTGGCTAGCTCCTACGAGCAGTACTTC.

V is TRBV9 and J is TRBJ2-5; TRBD2 matches 7 bases. The CDR3 totals 16 residues. Germline CDR1 SGDLS, CDR2 YYNGEE. The junction had 10 bases not matched to a gene; V was cut back by 1 base and J by 4 bases. In DNA form, the CDR3 reads TGTGCCAGCAGCGTATCATTACGGGGGGTTCGAGAGACCCAGTACTTC. It yields the protein CASSVSLRGVRETQYF.

At least ten counts were recorded for this clonotype. In DNA form, the CDR3 reads TGTGCCAGCAGTTTGGGTGGGGGAGATGGGTACGAGCAGTACTTC. Translation: CASSLGGGDGYEQYF. This chain links TRBV28 with TRBJ2-7, with D perhaps given as TRBD1 or TRBD2 (5 bases each). There are 15 residues in the CDR3. The V end lost 3 bases, the J end lost 4 bases, and 16 bases lay between the germline ends. Germline values: CDR1 MDHEN, CDR2 SYDVKM.

In its sample, this clonotype was seen many times. This sequence joins TRBV28 and TRBJ2-5; 8 nucleotides agree with TRBD1. CDR3 length: 14 residues. The germline CDR1 and CDR2 sequences are MDHEN and SYDVKM. The ends lost 0 bases at V and 5 bases at J; junction bases unmatched: 2. In DNA form, the CDR3 reads TGTGCCAGCAGTTTATGGAGGGACAGGGAGACCCAGTACTTC. This encodes CASSLWRDRETQYF.

This clonotype was seen a few times. Written as DNA, the CDR3 is TGTGCCAGCAGCCCTTCGACAGGGTATGAGCAGTTCTTC. The encoded protein is CASSPSTGYEQFF. The rearrangement links TRBV12-3 or TRBV12-4 to TRBJ2-1; TRBD1 matches at 7 bases. V lost 6 bases and J lost 8; bases outside the gene matches: 7. The CDR3 has 13 amino acids.

This clonotype was recorded many times. The V call is TRBV11-2, the J call TRBJ1-4; D gene ambiguous. The length of the CDR3 is 16 residues. Looked up from germline, CDR1 is SGHAT and CDR2 is FQNNGV. V gave up 1 base and J gave up 4 bases, with 13 bases separating them. CDR3 coding DNA: TGTGCCAGCAGCTTAGGTGCCGGGGTCTATAATGAAAAACTGTTTTTT. It yields the protein CASSLGAGVYNEKLFF.

The V call is TRBV24-1, the J call TRBJ2-2, with TRBD1 matching over 9 bases. V trimming: 9 bases; J trimming: 5 bases; junction bases outside the gene matches: 6. Germline-derived CDR1 and CDR2 are KGHDR and SFDVKD. There are 14 residues in the CDR3. This chain's CDR3 is CATGDRVETGELFF. CDR3 bases: TGTGCCACCGGGGACAGGGTAGAGACCGGGGAGCTGTTTTTT.

V and J are TRBV3-1 and TRBJ2-7; D remains unclear. The CDR3 spans 15 residues. V was cut by 1 base and J by 2 bases, with 12 bases left in between. Germline V lookup: CDR1 LGHDT, CDR2 YNNKEL (reference sequence). CDR3 nucleotides: TGTGCCAGCAGCCAAGGTTCAGATTGGACCTACGAGCAGTACTTC. It is translated as CASSQGSDWTYEQYF.

With regard to this clonotype: Possible read error: a much larger clone is one base away. The genes are TRBV12-3 or TRBV12-4 and TRBJ2-5, with D perhaps being TRBD1 or TRBD2 (6 bases each). The CDR3 runs 14 residues. V was pared by 6 bases and J by 4 bases, with 15 bases between. The CDR3 is CASRVNREVETQYF. Here the CDR3 DNA reads TGTGCCAGCAGGGTGAACAGGGAGGTAGAGACCCAGTACTTC.

V and J are TRBV29-1 and TRBJ2-1, with TRBD1 matching over 10 bases. Germline-derived CDR1 and CDR2 are SQVTM and ANQGSEA. CDR3 length: 13 amino acids. The trim removed 6 bases at V and 9 bases at J, leaving 8 bases unmatched. CDR3 amino acids: CSVTDRGDSEQFF. CDR3 nucleotide sequence: TGCAGCGTGACGGACAGGGGGGACAGTGAGCAGTTCTTC.

This clonotype was recorded once. The chain links TRBV24-1 to TRBJ2-3; 13 bases are a match to TRBD2. CDR1 is KGHDR, CDR2 SFDVKD, per germline. CDR3 size: 17 residues. Unmatched junction bases numbered 3, after V lost 4 bases and J lost 0 bases. DNA of the CDR3: TGTGCCACCAGTGACAGACTAGCGGGGGGTAGCACAGATACGCAGTATTTT. It is translated as CATSDRLAGGSTDTQYF.

This chain joins TRBV12-3 or TRBV12-4 and TRBJ2-4; 11 bases line up with TRBD2. The CDR3 sequence is 16 residues long. The V and J ends lost 5 bases and 3 bases, in that order; junction bases with no gene match: 6. The CDR3 loop reads CASSTSGSIGKNIQYF. CDR3 DNA: TGTGCCAGCAGTACTAGCGGGAGTATCGGCAAAAACATTCAGTACTTC.

This clonotype was found many times. This chain's CDR3 is CASSQQGEGKPQHF. In DNA, the CDR3 is TGTGCCAGCAGTCAACAGGGGGAGGGCAAGCCCCAGCATTTT. This rearrangement joins TRBV28 to TRBJ1-5; TRBD1 matches at 8 bases. This CDR3 region has 14 residues. V lost 5 bases, J lost 8 bases, and 8 bases stayed unmatched. Germline CDR1 and CDR2: MDHEN and SYDVKM.

The gene calls are TRBV7-8 and TRBJ2-7; D is unclear. The CDR3 extends over 16 amino acids. Trimming shortened V by 2 bases and J by 5 bases, and 19 bases separated the two germline ends. The germline V gene encodes CDR1 SGHVS and CDR2 FQNEAQ. The CDR3 region is CASSLLVGFAANEQYF. CDR3 coding DNA: TGTGCCAGCAGCTTACTCGTGGGATTCGCGGCAAACGAGCAGTACTTC.

J is TRBJ2-7 and V is TRBV29-1; tentatively, D is TRBD1 or TRBD2 (5 bases each). Trimming left V 4 bases short and J 0 bases short, with 16 bases between. The CDR3 runs 15 residues. From germline, CDR1 is SQVTM and CDR2 ANQGSEA. CDR3 loop: CSVGFPGRNSYEQYF. The CDR3 region has the DNA TGCAGCGTTGGGTTCCCGGGACGTAACTCCTACGAGCAGTACTTC.

V usage is TRBV12-3 or TRBV12-4 and J usage is TRBJ1-3, with no clear D. The V end lost 8 bases, the J end lost 0 bases, and 8 bases lay between the germline ends. The CDR3 spans 13 residues. The CDR3 reads CASVGVSGNTIYF. In nucleotides, the CDR3 is TGTGCCAGCGTGGGAGTCTCTGGAAACACCATATATTTT.

This clonotype was detected only a few times. The rearrangement uses TRBV13 and TRBJ1-2; D not resolved. V was clipped by 0 bases and J by 8 bases, with 13 bases between them. Germline lookup yields CDR1 PRHDT and CDR2 FYEKMQ (reference sequence). The CDR3 extends over 14 amino acids. Here the CDR3 reads CASSLGLSAPGYTF. For the CDR3, the DNA is TGTGCCAGCAGCTTAGGCCTATCTGCCCCAGGCTACACCTTC.

This clonotype turned up a few times. The chain is built from TRBV12-3 or TRBV12-4 and TRBJ1-5; D possibly corresponds to TRBD1 (6 bases). There are 14 residues in the CDR3. V was cut by 6 bases and J by 3 bases, with 12 bases left in between. This CDR3 is CASSRRDTNQPQHF. In DNA form, the CDR3 reads TGTGCCAGCAGCCGCCGGGACACCAATCAGCCCCAGCATTTT.

There are a few counts of this clonotype. V usage is TRBV6-9 and J usage is TRBJ1-2; D is ambiguous. Germline CDR1 is MNHGY and CDR2 is SVAAGI. The ends were cut back, 2 bases at V and 4 bases at J, with 8 bases in the middle. The CDR3 contains 13 residues. The CDR3 region has the DNA TGTGCCAGCAGTTATAACTCTTTCTATGGCTACACCTTC. This gives the protein CASSYNSFYGYTF.

The V call is TRBV7-8, the J call TRBJ2-1, with 9 bases lining up with TRBD1. CDR1 is SGHVS and CDR2 is FQNEAQ in the germline V gene. Trimming took 3 bases from V and 9 from J; bases not matched to a gene: 15. The CDR3 spans 17 residues. DNA for the CDR3: TGTGCCAGCAGCTTTCGAGGATTTGGGACAGGGATGAGTGAGCAGTTCTTC. Amino acid sequence: CASSFRGFGTGMSEQFF.

This clonotype came up many times. The chain combines TRBV28 with TRBJ1-5, with D possibly matching TRBD1 (6 bases). V was cut by 6 bases and J by 11 bases, with 20 bases left in between. Germline CDR1 reads MDHEN; CDR2 reads SYDVKM. This CDR3 comprises 14 residues. This CDR3 is CASSPPGQRAAQHF. In DNA form, the CDR3 reads TGTGCCAGCAGCCCACCGGGACAACGGGCAGCCCAGCATTTT. Combining the CDR3 with reference TRBV28 and TRBJ1-5 gives the whole variable domain DVKVTQSSRYLVKRTGEKVFLECVQDMDHENMFWYRQDPGLGLRLIYFSYDVKMKEKGDIPEGYSVSREKKERFSLILESASTNQTSMYLCASSPPGQRAAQHFGDGTRLSIL.